One sample yielded the 16 T cell receptor beta chains listed below, sequenced in a study of tissue T cells after allogeneic stem cell transplantation. TCRdb keeps only in-frame clones here, not all; method: immunoSEQ multiplex PCR. The sample holds thousands of clones, approximately 50% seen once. The time point: mouse harvest day 7 after allogeneic transplant. Each mouse received 10^7 T-cell-depleted marrow cells plus 10^6 splenic CD5+ T cells by tail vein. Sequencing was performed on gut tissue. These receptors were collected from a female BALB/c mouse given C57BL/6 T cells with graft-versus-host disease after an allogeneic hematopoietic cell transplant.

Note on this clone: The gene names here belong to mouse. The sequenced fragment ends 1 residue before the CDR3 boundary, so the rest is inferred from the germline J gene. This rearrangement joins TRBV26 to TRBJ2-4; D gene unclear. In germline, CDR1 is KGHPV, CDR2 FQNQEV (reference sequence). This CDR3 has 15 amino acids. The ends were cut back, 4 bases at V and 0 bases at J, with 11 bases in the middle. The sequenced CDR3 bases are TGTGCCAGCAGTCGCCGGGGAGAGAGTCAAAACACCTTGTAC. As protein: CASSRRGESQNTLY. The whole CDR3 sequence is CASSRRGESQNTLYF.

Turning to this clone: Mouse gene names apply. The sequence runs out 1 residue before the end of the CDR3; the remainder is reconstructed from the germline J gene. The rearrangement links TRBV3 to TRBJ2-2; no definite D call. In germline, CDR1 is SNHLY, CDR2 FYNGKV (reference sequence). This CDR3 contains 14 residues. V lost 1 base, J lost 0 bases, and 3 bases lay in between. The CDR3: CASSLVANTGQLYF. CDR3 DNA, as far as it was read: TGTGCCAGCAGCTTAGTAGCAAACACCGGGCAGCTCTAC.

A remark on this clone: Any gene name here is a mouse gene name. The read gets to within 1 residue of the CDR3 end, and the germline J gene fills in the rest. The chain is built from TRBV13-2 and TRBJ2-4, with D perhaps matching TRBD1 or TRBD2 (5 bases each). Trimming took off 1 base at V and 0 bases at J, with 9 bases between the two ends. Germline lookup yields CDR1 NNHNN and CDR2 SYGAGS (reference sequence). The CDR3 is made up of 15 amino acids. The sequenced CDR3 bases are TGTGCCAGCGGTGATCGTGGGGCTAGTCAAAACACCTTGTAC. This sequence encodes CASGDRGASQNTLY. The whole CDR3 reads CASGDRGASQNTLYF.

Comment on this clone: Gene names denote mouse genes. Coverage ceases 1 residue before the CDR3 finishes, and the germline J gene fills in the end. The rearrangement uses TRBV19 and TRBJ2-7, with 7 bases matching TRBD2. J gave up 4 bases and V 1 base, and 2 bases lay outside the gene matches. The V gene's germline CDR1 is FNHDT and CDR2 SITEND (reference sequence). CDR3 length: 13 amino acids. CDR3 residues: CASSIRGGYEQYF. CDR3 bases read: TGTGCCAGCAGTATACGGGGGGGGTATGAACAGTAC.

Concerning this clone itself: The genes are named according to mouse. The read is 1 residue too short to cover the CDR3 end, so that end is filled in from the germline J gene. The chain recombines TRBV2 with TRBJ2-5, with D possibly matching TRBD2 (7 bases). The CDR3 is 15 residues long. Trimming stripped 0 bases from V and 2 bases from J, with 9 bases between. Germline V gene data show CDR1 as LGHNA and CDR2 as YSYQKL. The CDR3 loop is CASSQDWGAQDTQYF. The covered CDR3 bases are TGTGCCAGCAGCCAAGATTGGGGGGCCCAAGACACCCAGTAC.

About this clone itself: Gene names are mouse gene names. The read is 1 residue too short to cover the CDR3 end, so that end is filled in from the germline J gene. V and J are TRBV15 and TRBJ2-5; 7 bases map to TRBD2. Germline assignment: CDR1 SGHND and CDR2 FRSKSL. This CDR3 has 13 residues. V lost 5 bases to trimming and J lost 3 bases; unmatched junction nucleotides: 2. The sequenced part of the CDR3 DNA is TGTGCCAGCAGTCCTGGGGGTCAAGACACCCAGTAC. Encoded protein: CASSPGGQDTQY. The full CDR3 protein reads CASSPGGQDTQYF.

This clone occurred once. The listed genes are named as in mouse. The read halts 1 residue ahead of the CDR3 end, with the missing end drawn from the germline J gene. The chain is built from TRBV12-1 and TRBJ2-2; 12 nucleotides agree with TRBD2. V gave up 4 bases and J gave up 0 bases; unmatched junction bases: 2. CDR1 is SGHSN and CDR2 is HYEKVE in the germline V gene. The CDR3 length is 16 residues. This CDR3 reads CASSRDWGANTGQLYF. The sequenced part of the CDR3 DNA is TGTGCCAGCTCCCGGGACTGGGGGGCAAACACCGGGCAGCTCTAC.

Comment on this clone: Gene names refer to mouse genes. The read halts 1 residue ahead of the CDR3 end, with the missing end drawn from the germline J gene. The V and J genes are TRBV13-1 and TRBJ2-1; 7 nucleotides align to TRBD2. The CDR3 length is 14 residues. V gave up 2 bases and J gave up 3 bases; unmatched junction bases: 2. The germline CDR1 and CDR2 sequences are NSHNY and SYGAGN. CDR3 sequence reads: CASSEGGSYAEQFF. Partial CDR3 DNA: TGTGCCAGCAGTGAGGGGGGGAGCTATGCTGAGCAGTTC.

Notes on this clone: The listed genes are named as in mouse. The CDR3 end lies 1 residue beyond the end of the read and is filled in from the germline J gene. This sequence joins TRBV3 and TRBJ1-3; no reliable D call. CDR3 length: 14 residues. The germline V and J ends were trimmed by 5 bases and 0 bases, with 8 bases remaining between them. Germline V gene lookup returns CDR1 SNHLY and CDR2 FYNGKV (reference sequence). CDR3 in amino acids: CASSTTNSGNTLYF. The CDR3 bases that were read are TGTGCCAGCAGCACCACAAATTCTGGAAATACGCTCTAT.

Turning to this clone: The listed genes are named as in mouse. The CDR3 protein is CASSTRTGQDTQYF. The CDR3 bases that were read are TGTGCCAGCAGTACCCGGACTGGTCAAGACACCCAGTAC. The chain couples TRBV19 to TRBJ2-5, with 7 bases matching TRBD2. The read gets to within 1 residue of the CDR3 end, and the germline J gene fills in the rest. Germline assignment: CDR1 FNHDT and CDR2 SITEND (reference sequence). J gave up 3 bases and V 3 bases, and 4 bases lay outside the gene matches. CDR3 length: 14 amino acids.

This clone was found a few times. Gene names and germline refer to mouse. The sequence runs out 1 residue before the end of the CDR3; the remainder is reconstructed from the germline J gene. J is TRBJ2-2 and V is TRBV3, with TRBD2 matching over 8 bases. Germline values: CDR1 SNHLY, CDR2 FYNGKV (reference sequence). Trimming removed 2 bases from V and 1 base from J; junction bases left unmatched: 0. This CDR3 region has 15 residues. The part of the CDR3 DNA that was read is TGTGCCAGCAGCTTACTGGGGGGAAACACCGGGCAGCTCTAC. The encoded protein is CASSLLGGNTGQLY. Given in full, the CDR3 is CASSLLGGNTGQLYF.

This clone was recorded a few times. Gene names are mouse gene names. The sequenced part of the CDR3 DNA is TGCTCCAGCAGCCCTCTGGGGAACCAAGACACCCAGTAC. It translates to CSSSPLGNQDTQY. The whole CDR3 protein reads CSSSPLGNQDTQYF. This sequence joins TRBV23 and TRBJ2-5; the table's D call TRBD2 went unverified against the DNA. With the read ending 1 residue before the CDR3 end, the germline J gene is used to fill in that end. Germline loops: CDR1 KGHTA, CDR2 FQNQQP. The CDR3 loop spans 14 amino acids. The full variable domain, in which reference TRBV23 and TRBJ2-5 provide the parts outside the CDR3, is DAAVTQKPRYLIKMKGQEAEMKCIPEKGHTAVFWYQQKQSKELKFLIYFQNQQPLDQIDMVKERFSAVCPSSSLCSLGIRTCEAEDSALYLCSSSPLGNQDTQYFGPGTRLLVL.

For this clone: Mouse germline and gene names are used. The DNA ends 1 residue before the CDR3 does, and the rest of the CDR3 is filled in from the germline J gene. V usage is TRBV15 and J usage is TRBJ2-5; TRBD2 aligns across 10 bases. The germline gives CDR1 SGHND, CDR2 FRSKSL. V dropped 6 bases and J dropped 5; count of bases not matched to a gene: 2. The CDR3 consists of 13 residues. CDR3 protein: CASRRLGGDTQYF. The covered CDR3 bases are TGTGCCAGCAGACGACTGGGGGGAGACACCCAGTAC.

Of note for this clone: Gene names denote mouse genes. From the germline J gene comes the end of the CDR3, since the read stops 1 residue before it. V and J are TRBV26 and TRBJ1-1; 10 nucleotides align to TRBD1. CDR1 and CDR2 from the germline V gene are KGHPV and FQNQEV (reference sequence). This CDR3 spans 15 amino acids. V shed 0 bases, J shed 6 bases, and the junction held 4 bases outside the gene matches. Partial CDR3 DNA: TGTGCCAGCAGTCTGTCGCCGGGACAGGGGTCAGAAGTCTTC. Its protein is CASSLSPGQGSEVF. The CDR3 in its entirety is CASSLSPGQGSEVFF.

To note about this clone: Each gene name is a mouse one. The CDR3 end lies 1 residue beyond the end of the read and is filled in from the germline J gene. The rearrangement joins TRBV24 to TRBJ2-5; either TRBD1 or TRBD2 may fit D (5 bases each). In germline, CDR1 is KGHTA, CDR2 FRNEEI. The CDR3 length is 13 residues. Trimming cost V 3 bases and J 5 bases, with 9 bases left between them. The CDR3 DNA, read in part, is TGTGCCAGCAGTCTTCCCGGGACAGACACCCAGTAC. This sequence encodes CASSLPGTDTQY. The full CDR3 protein is CASSLPGTDTQYF.

Turning to this clone: The genes and germline here are from mouse. The read halts 1 residue ahead of the CDR3 end, with the missing end drawn from the germline J gene. The chain links TRBV2 to TRBJ2-2; 10 bases fit TRBD1. Germline-derived CDR1 and CDR2 are LGHNA and YSYQKL. This CDR3 spans 17 amino acids. V was pared by 0 bases and J by 3 bases, with 4 bases of the junction left unmatched. CDR3 amino acids: CASSQDWTGGYTGQLYF. The sequenced CDR3 bases are TGTGCCAGCAGCCAAGATTGGACAGGGGGGTACACCGGGCAGCTCTAC.